This entry lists 13 T cell receptor beta chains sequenced from one sample in a study of cytotoxic CD8 clonotypes in ibrutinib-treated CLL (dated by TCRdb to about 2021). The library was produced with the immunoSEQ multiplex PCR assay. TCRdb took this table from immuneACCESS and kept in-frame rearrangements with V and J called. Such tables lack part of the clones; where checked against another copy, unresolved V genes explain under half of the gap, and the rest is unexplained. In this sample the table shows approximately 67,000 clones, 80% of which occur a single time. The ten largest make up roughly 8% of the sample. The sample's time point label, decoded: progressive disease on ibrutinib. The sample in question was PBMCs, obtained at disease progression, from a patient treated with ibrutinib. The receptors shown here come from a human donor with chronic lymphocytic leukemia.

This clone has more than one count but fewer than ten. The V call is TRBV28, the J call TRBJ1-6; no firm D call. The germline gives CDR1 MDHEN, CDR2 SYDVKM. Trimming removed 8 bases at V and 9 bases at J, with 11 bases between. The CDR3 totals 12 residues. The CDR3 protein is CASGIQGSPLHF. Written as DNA, the CDR3 is TGTGCCAGCGGAATCCAAGGTTCACCCCTCCACTTT.

This sequence joins TRBV18 and TRBJ2-1; TRBD1 aligns across 7 bases. Germline values: CDR1 KGHSH, CDR2 LQKENI. The CDR3 length is 16 residues. Trimming removed 0 bases from V and 2 bases from J; junction bases left unmatched: 4. Written as DNA, the CDR3 is TGTGCCAGCTCACCACCGATGGGACAGACCTACAATGAGCAGTTCTTC. The encoded protein is CASSPPMGQTYNEQFF.

This clone occurred a few times. The rearrangement links TRBV2 to TRBJ2-7, with 8 bases fitting TRBD2. CDR1 and CDR2 (germline): SNHLY, FYNNEI. After removal of 3 bases from V and 6 bases from J, the junction contained 10 bases not matched to a gene. The CDR3 sequence is 15 residues long. CDR3 in DNA: TGTGCCAGCAGTGACTCGAGCGGGAGAAGCGGCGAGCAGTACTTC. It specifies CASSDSSGRSGEQYF.

The chain employs TRBV5-1 and TRBJ2-5; TRBD2 matches 9 bases. The CDR3 consists of 16 residues. Germline assignment: CDR1 SGHRS and CDR2 YFSETQ. V lost 1 base, J lost 4 bases, and 8 bases stayed unmatched. The CDR3 nucleotides read TGCGCCAGCAGCTTGCAGGCGGGGGGGCCCCGAGAGACCCAGTACTTC. As protein: CASSLQAGGPRETQYF.

The chain is built from TRBV15 and TRBJ2-5, with D tentatively TRBD2 (6 bases). Germline V lookup: CDR1 LNHNV, CDR2 YYDKDF (reference sequence). The CDR3 extends over 14 amino acids. V was shortened by 5 bases and J by 5 bases, with 15 bases between the two germline ends. CDR3 DNA: TGTGCCACCAGCCCTCGGGGGTCTTGGGAGACCCAGTACTTC. Translated: CATSPRGSWETQYF.

The chain recombines TRBV27 with TRBJ2-5, with a weak D call TRBD1 (6 bases). The CDR3 contains 16 residues. The V end lost 5 bases, the J end lost 5 bases, and 21 bases lay between the germline ends. Germline V gives CDR1 MNHEY, CDR2 SMNVEV (reference sequence). This CDR3 is CASSPLALGAWETQYF. CDR3 DNA sequence: TGTGCCAGCAGTCCTTTGGCCCTGGGGGCCTGGGAGACCCAGTACTTC.

This clone appeared a few times. The rearrangement uses TRBV6-4 and TRBJ2-7; D possibly uses TRBD1 or TRBD2 (5 bases each). From germline, CDR1 is MRHNA and CDR2 SNTAGT. This CDR3 has 15 amino acids. The V end lost 4 bases, the J end lost 0 bases, and 13 bases lay between the germline ends. CDR3 protein: CASSVSAGSSYEQYF. As DNA, the CDR3 is TGTGCCAGCAGTGTTTCGGCAGGGAGCTCCTACGAGCAGTACTTC.

The chain has TRBV18 and TRBJ2-7; D is possibly TRBD2 (7 bases). Trimming stripped 3 bases from V and 5 bases from J, with 20 bases between. Germline V lookup: CDR1 KGHSH, CDR2 LQKENI. CDR3 length: 16 amino acids. CDR3 region: CASSPIIGGGPNEQYF. The CDR3 DNA follows: TGTGCCAGCTCACCCATAATTGGCGGGGGCCCCAACGAGCAGTACTTC.

This clone appeared a few times. The rearrangement uses TRBV30 and TRBJ1-5; D not certain. Trimming stripped 0 bases from V and 0 bases from J, with 6 bases between. The CDR3 covers 14 residues. Germline V gene lookup returns CDR1 GTSNPN and CDR2 SVGIG (reference sequence). In DNA, the CDR3 is TGTGCCTGGAGTGTACGTGTTAGCAATCAGCCCCAGCATTTT. Protein: CAWSVRVSNQPQHF.

CDR3 sequence (DNA): TGTGCCAGCTCATCGGGACAGACGACGTCGCCCCAGCATTTT. This encodes CASSSGQTTSPQHF. This chain connects TRBV18 to TRBJ1-5, with 7 bases lining up with TRBD1. Germline trimming cut 5 bases from V and 9 bases from J; bases unmatched to any gene: 10. Germline CDR1 is KGHSH and CDR2 is LQKENI. The CDR3 loop spans 14 amino acids. Full variable domain (missing parts from reference TRBV18 and TRBJ1-5): NAGVMQNPRHLVRRRGQEARLRCSPMKGHSHVYWYRQLPEEGLKFMVYLQKENIIDESGMPKERFSAEFPKEGPSILRIQQVVRGDSAAYFCASSSGQTTSPQHFGDGTRLSIL.

This chain connects TRBV6-6 to TRBJ2-7; D is undetermined. The CDR3 runs 12 residues. Germline-derived CDR1 and CDR2 are MNHNY and SVGAGI (reference sequence). V was pared by 0 bases and J by 3 bases, with 3 bases between. The CDR3 region has the DNA TGTGCCAGCAGTTACTCGGACTACGAGCAGTACTTC. Translated, it gives CASSYSDYEQYF.

V is TRBV7-6 and J is TRBJ2-7, with 10 bases identical to TRBD2. Germline trimming cut 1 base from V and 1 base from J; bases unmatched to any gene: 1. This CDR3 is 15 amino acids long. Germline V lookup: CDR1 SGHVS, CDR2 FNYEAQ. The CDR3 DNA is TGTGCCAGCAGCTTAGGGACTAGCGGATCCTACGAGCAGTACTTC. This translates into CASSLGTSGSYEQYF.

The chain couples TRBV7-2 to TRBJ1-6; 8 bases agree with TRBD1. The trim removed 5 bases at V and 8 bases at J, leaving 11 bases unmatched. This CDR3 contains 16 residues. Germline CDR1 reads SGHTA; CDR2 reads FQGNSA. CDR3 nucleotides: TGTGCCAGCAGCCGATCTGGCCAGGGGGCATATTCACCCCTCCACTTT. Encoded protein: CASSRSGQGAYSPLHF.